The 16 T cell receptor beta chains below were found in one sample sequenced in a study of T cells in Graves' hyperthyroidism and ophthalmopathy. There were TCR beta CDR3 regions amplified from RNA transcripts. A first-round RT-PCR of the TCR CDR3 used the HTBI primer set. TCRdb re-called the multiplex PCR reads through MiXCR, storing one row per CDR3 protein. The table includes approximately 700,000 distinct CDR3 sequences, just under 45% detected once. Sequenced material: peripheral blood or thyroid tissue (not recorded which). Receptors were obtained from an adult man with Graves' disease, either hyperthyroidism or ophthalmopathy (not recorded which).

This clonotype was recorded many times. The DNA of the CDR3 is TGCAGCGTTGAAGACTTCGGGACAGGCTCAGCTGAAGCTTTCTTT. Translated, it gives CSVEDFGTGSAEAFF. The chain recombines TRBV29-1 with TRBJ1-1, with 8 bases that match TRBD1. This CDR3 is 15 amino acids long. With V trimmed by 0 bases and J by 6 bases, 9 bases remained unmatched. Germline lookup yields CDR1 SQVTM and CDR2 ANQGSEA.

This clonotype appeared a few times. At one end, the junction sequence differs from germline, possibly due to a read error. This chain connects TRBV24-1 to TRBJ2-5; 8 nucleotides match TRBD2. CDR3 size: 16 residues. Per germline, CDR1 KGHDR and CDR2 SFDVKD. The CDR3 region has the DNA TGTGCCAGCAGTGACCTAACGGGGGGGCGAGGTGAGACCCAGTACTTC. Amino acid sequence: CASSDLTGGRGETQYF.

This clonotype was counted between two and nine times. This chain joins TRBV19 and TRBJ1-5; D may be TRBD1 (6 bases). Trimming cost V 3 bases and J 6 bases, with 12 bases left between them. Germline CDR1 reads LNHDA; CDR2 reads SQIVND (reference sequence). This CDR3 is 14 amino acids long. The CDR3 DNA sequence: TGTGCCAGTAGTATCATAGGGGGACCTCAGCCCCAGCATTTT. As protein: CASSIIGGPQPQHF.

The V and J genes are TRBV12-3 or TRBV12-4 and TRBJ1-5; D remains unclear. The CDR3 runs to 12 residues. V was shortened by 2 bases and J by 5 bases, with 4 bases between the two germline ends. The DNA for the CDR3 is TGTGCCAGCAGTTTACAGCATCAGCCCCAGCATTTT. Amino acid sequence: CASSLQHQPQHF.

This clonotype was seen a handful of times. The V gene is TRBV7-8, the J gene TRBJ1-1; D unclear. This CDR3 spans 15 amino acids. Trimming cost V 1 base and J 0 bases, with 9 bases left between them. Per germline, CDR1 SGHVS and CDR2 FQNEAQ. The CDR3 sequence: CASSLGRPMNTEAFF. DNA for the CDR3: TGTGCCAGCAGCTTAGGCAGACCCATGAACACTGAAGCTTTCTTT.

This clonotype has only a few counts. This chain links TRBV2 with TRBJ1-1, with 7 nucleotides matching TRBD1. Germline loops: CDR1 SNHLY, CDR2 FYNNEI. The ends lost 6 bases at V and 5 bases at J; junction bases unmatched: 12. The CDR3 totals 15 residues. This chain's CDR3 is CASRRGRSPSTEAFF. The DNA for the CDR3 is TGTGCCAGCAGAAGGGGGCGGTCCCCAAGTACTGAAGCTTTCTTT.

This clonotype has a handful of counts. DNA for the CDR3: TGTGCCAGCAGCCAAGCGGGGGGGTCGGGTCAGCCCCAGCATTTT. It specifies CASSQAGGSGQPQHF. The J gene is TRBJ1-5, the V gene TRBV7-9; D is possibly TRBD1 (5 bases). V was shortened by 5 bases and J by 6 bases, with 17 bases between the two germline ends. Germline V gives CDR1 SEHNR, CDR2 FQNEAQ (reference sequence). The CDR3 contains 15 residues.

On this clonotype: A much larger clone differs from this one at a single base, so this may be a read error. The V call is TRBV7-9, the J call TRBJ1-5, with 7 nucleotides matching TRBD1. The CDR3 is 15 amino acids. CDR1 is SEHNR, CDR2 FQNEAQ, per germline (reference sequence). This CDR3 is CASSYRQGGYRPQHF. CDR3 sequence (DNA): TGTGCTAGCAGCTACAGACAGGGTGGCTATCGGCCCCAGCATTTT.

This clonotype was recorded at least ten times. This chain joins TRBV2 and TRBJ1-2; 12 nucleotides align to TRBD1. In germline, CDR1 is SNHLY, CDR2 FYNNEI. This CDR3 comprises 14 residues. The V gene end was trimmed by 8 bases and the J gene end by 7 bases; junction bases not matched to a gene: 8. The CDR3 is CASYGGQGARGYTF. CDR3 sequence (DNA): TGTGCCAGCTACGGGGGACAGGGGGCACGTGGCTACACCTTC. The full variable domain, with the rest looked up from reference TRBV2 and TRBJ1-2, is EPEVTQTPSHQVTQMGQEVILRCVPISNHLYFYWYRQILGQKVEFLVSFYNNEISEKSEIFDDQFSVERPDGSNFTLKIRSTKLEDSAMYFCASYGGQGARGYTFGSGTRLTVV.

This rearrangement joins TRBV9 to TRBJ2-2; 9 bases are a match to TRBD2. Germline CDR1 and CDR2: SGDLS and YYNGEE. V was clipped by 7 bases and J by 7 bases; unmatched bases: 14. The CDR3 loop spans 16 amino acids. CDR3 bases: TGTGCCAGCTCACCACGGTCTAGCGGGATCGGCGGGGAGCTGTTTTTT. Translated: CASSPRSSGIGGELFF.

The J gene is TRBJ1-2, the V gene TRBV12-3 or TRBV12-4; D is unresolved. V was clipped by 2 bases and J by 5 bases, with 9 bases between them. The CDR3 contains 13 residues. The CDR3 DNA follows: TGTGCCAGCAGTTTACTGGGAATGTATGGCTACACCTTC. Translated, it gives CASSLLGMYGYTF.

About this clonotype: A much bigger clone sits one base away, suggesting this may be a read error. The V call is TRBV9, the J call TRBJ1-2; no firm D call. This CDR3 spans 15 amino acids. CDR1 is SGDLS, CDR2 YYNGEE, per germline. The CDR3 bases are TGTGCCAGCAGCGTAGGAGGCGTCGGAGACTATGGCTACGCCTTC. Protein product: CASSVGGVGDYGYAF.

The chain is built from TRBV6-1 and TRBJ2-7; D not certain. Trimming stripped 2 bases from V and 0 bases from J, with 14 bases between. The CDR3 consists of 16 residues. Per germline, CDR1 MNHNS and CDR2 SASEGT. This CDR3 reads CASSEWVGNGSYEQYF. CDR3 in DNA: TGTGCCAGCAGTGAATGGGTGGGGAACGGCTCCTACGAGCAGTACTTC.

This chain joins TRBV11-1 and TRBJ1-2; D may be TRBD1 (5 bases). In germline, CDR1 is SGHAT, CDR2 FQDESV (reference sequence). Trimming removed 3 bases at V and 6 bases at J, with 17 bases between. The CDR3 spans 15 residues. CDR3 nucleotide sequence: TGTGCCAGCAGCTTCGGACCCGGGACCAACGATGGCTACACCTTC. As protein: CASSFGPGTNDGYTF.

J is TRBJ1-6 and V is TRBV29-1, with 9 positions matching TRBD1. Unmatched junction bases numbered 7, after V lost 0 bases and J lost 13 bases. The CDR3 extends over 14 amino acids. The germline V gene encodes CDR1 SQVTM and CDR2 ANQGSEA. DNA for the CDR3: TGCAGCGTTGAAGATCTCGGGACAGGGATTCCCCTCCACTTT. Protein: CSVEDLGTGIPLHF.

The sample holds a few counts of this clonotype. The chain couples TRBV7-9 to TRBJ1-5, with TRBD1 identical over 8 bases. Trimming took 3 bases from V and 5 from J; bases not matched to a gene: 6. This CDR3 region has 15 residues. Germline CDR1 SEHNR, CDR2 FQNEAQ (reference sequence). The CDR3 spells CASSFFWGQDQPQHF. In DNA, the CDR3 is TGTGCCAGCAGCTTTTTCTGGGGACAGGATCAGCCCCAGCATTTT.